Presented here are 28 T cell receptor beta chains from one specimen sequenced in a study of CD8 T cells in ankylosing spondylitis. TCRdb re-derived calls from the 5' RACE reads in MiXCR, one entry per CDR3 protein. In the table there are about 36,000 distinct CDR3 sequences, about an eighth of which are singletons. Sequenced material: synovial fluid, either unsorted or a sorted T cell fraction (not recorded which). The receptors were sampled from a male donor with ankylosing spondylitis.

This clonotype has only a few counts. The CDR3 nucleotides read TGCGCCAGCAGCCTTGACCCAGCGGGAGTTGGGACCGGGGAGCTGTTTTTT. Amino acids: CASSLDPAGVGTGELFF. The V and J genes are TRBV4-3 and TRBJ2-2; 8 positions match TRBD2. CDR1 and CDR2 from the germline V gene are LGHNA and YSLEER. V was pared by 4 bases and J by 5 bases, with 12 bases of the junction left unmatched. The CDR3 has 17 residues.

This clonotype has a count of ten or more. The chain combines TRBV15 with TRBJ2-3; D not resolved. The CDR3 runs to 15 residues. The germline V gene has CDR1 LNHNV and CDR2 YYDKDF (reference sequence). The V end lost 0 bases, the J end lost 1 base, and 8 bases lay between the germline ends. CDR3: CATSRDPTRTDTQYF. The CDR3 coding sequence is TGTGCCACCAGCAGAGATCCCACCCGCACAGATACGCAGTATTTT.

This clonotype came up many times. The rearrangement uses TRBV12-3 or TRBV12-4 and TRBJ2-7, with 8 bases fitting TRBD1. V shed 5 bases, J shed 3 bases, and the junction held 6 bases outside the gene matches. This CDR3 comprises 14 residues. The CDR3 DNA follows: TGTGCCAGCAGTGACCCGGACAGGGACTACGAGCAGTACTTC. Translating gives CASSDPDRDYEQYF.

This clonotype has more than one count but fewer than ten. The DNA for the CDR3 is TGCGCCAGCAGCTTGGACAGCCCCGGGGAGCTGTTTTTT. Its translation is CASSLDSPGELFF. The chain is built from TRBV5-1 and TRBJ2-2; D not certain. The V end lost 0 bases, the J end lost 6 bases, and 6 bases lay between the germline ends. Germline values: CDR1 SGHRS, CDR2 YFSETQ. CDR3 length: 13 amino acids.

The rearrangement uses TRBV20-1 and TRBJ2-1; D unclear. This CDR3 is 14 amino acids long. CDR1 is DFQATT, CDR2 SNEGSKA, per germline (reference sequence). Trimming took off 8 bases at V and 5 bases at J, with 19 bases between the two ends. The CDR3 here is CSTPKVVYNNEQFF. CDR3 nucleotide sequence: TGCAGTACCCCAAAGGTGGTTTACAACAATGAGCAGTTCTTC.

This clonotype was picked up many times. The chain carries TRBV7-9 and TRBJ2-1; D is possibly TRBD1 (5 bases). Trimming took off 5 bases at V and 6 bases at J, with 8 bases between the two ends. The CDR3 is 12 amino acids. Germline loops: CDR1 SEHNR, CDR2 FQNEAQ (reference sequence). CDR3 nucleotides: TGTGCCAGCAGCCTAACAGGCAATGAGCAGTTCTTC. This encodes CASSLTGNEQFF.

This clonotype was counted between two and nine times. The rearrangement uses TRBV4-2 and TRBJ2-2, with 9 positions matching TRBD1. V dropped 0 bases and J dropped 6; count of bases not matched to a gene: 2. The CDR3 totals 15 residues. From germline, CDR1 is LGHNA and CDR2 YNFKEQ. The CDR3 bases are TGTGCCAGCAGCCAAGAACAGGGGGCCGCCGGGGAGCTGTTTTTT. It translates to CASSQEQGAAGELFF.

The rearrangement joins TRBV30 to TRBJ2-1; maybe TRBD2 (5 bases). V was trimmed by 0 bases and J by 3 bases, leaving 15 bases between them. Per the germline V gene, CDR1 is GTSNPN and CDR2 is SVGIG (reference sequence). This CDR3 comprises 16 residues. The CDR3 sequence is CAWSVTRGGFYNEQFF. The CDR3 nucleotides read TGTGCCTGGAGTGTAACGCGAGGCGGGTTCTACAATGAGCAGTTCTTC.

Ten or more counts support this clonotype. The gene calls are TRBV19 and TRBJ2-1, with D tentatively TRBD2 (5 bases). With 6 bases removed from V and 7 bases from J, the gap between germline ends came to 10 bases. The germline gives CDR1 LNHDA, CDR2 SQIVND (reference sequence). This CDR3 has 12 amino acids. In nucleotides, the CDR3 is TGTGCCAGTAGCGGACTCGTAAATGAGCAGTTCTTC. This codes for CASSGLVNEQFF. Supplemented by reference TRBV19 and TRBJ2-1, the full variable domain reads DGGITQSPKYLFRKEGQNVTLSCEQNLNHDAMYWYRQDPGQGLRLIYYSQIVNDFQKGDIAEGYSVSREKKESFPLTVTSAQKNPTAFYLCASSGLVNEQFFGPGTRLTVL.

The chain combines TRBV7-9 with TRBJ2-7; tentative D call: TRBD1 (6 bases). The CDR3 is 14 amino acids. V lost 5 bases and J 0 bases, leaving 11 bases between the germline ends. The V gene's germline CDR1 is SEHNR and CDR2 FQNEAQ (reference sequence). For the CDR3, the DNA is TGTGCCAGCAGCCCAGGGGCGCGCTCCTACGAGCAGTACTTC. Its protein is CASSPGARSYEQYF.

The rearrangement uses TRBV9 and TRBJ1-5; TRBD1 aligns across 8 bases. Germline V lookup: CDR1 SGDLS, CDR2 YYNGEE. The CDR3 is made up of 16 amino acids. V shed 0 bases, J shed 7 bases, and the junction held 9 bases outside the gene matches. The CDR3 region has the DNA TGTGCCAGCAGCGTAGGTAGGACAGGGAGGAGACAGCCCCAGCATTTT. Encoded protein: CASSVGRTGRRQPQHF. Based on the CDR3 plus reference TRBV9 and TRBJ1-5, the full variable domain is DSGVTQTPKHLITATGQRVTLRCSPRSGDLSVYWYQQSLDQGLQFLIQYYNGEERAKGNILERFSAQQFPDLHSELNLSSLELGDSALYFCASSVGRTGRRQPQHFGDGTRLSIL.

This clonotype was seen many times. The V and J genes are TRBV11-2 and TRBJ2-1; perhaps TRBD1 as D (6 bases). V shed 10 bases and J shed 6 bases, with 16 bases lying between them. The CDR3 totals 13 residues. CDR1 is SGHAT, CDR2 FQNNGV, per germline. The CDR3 DNA sequence: TGTGCCACCCAGGGGTGGCCTTGCAATGAGCAGTTCTTC. This gives the protein CATQGWPCNEQFF.

This clonotype was seen only a few times. The chain joins TRBV6-1 to TRBJ2-5; possible D gene TRBD1, 5 bases. This CDR3 contains 14 residues. CDR1 is MNHNS and CDR2 is SASEGT in the germline V gene. V lost 0 bases and J 9 bases, leaving 14 bases between the germline ends. Here the CDR3 reads CASSEATLVGAQYF. Here the CDR3 DNA reads TGTGCCAGCAGTGAAGCGACACTGGTAGGGGCCCAGTACTTC.

The chain has TRBV6-4 and TRBJ2-1; 11 bases are shared with TRBD2. V lost 5 bases to trimming and J lost 6 bases; unmatched junction nucleotides: 3. The CDR3 is 14 residues long. Germline CDR1 reads MRHNA; CDR2 reads SNTAGT. Here the CDR3 DNA reads TGTGCCAGCAGTCGAGGGACTAGCGGCAATGAGCAGTTCTTC. Protein sequence: CASSRGTSGNEQFF.

This clonotype occurred once. V and J are TRBV20-1 and TRBJ2-1; no clear D gene. Germline CDR1 reads DFQATT; CDR2 reads SNEGSKA (reference sequence). The CDR3 is made up of 14 amino acids. V shed 6 bases and J shed 0 bases, with 12 bases lying between them. The CDR3 bases are TGCAGTGCAAAGACTCTCCGCTCCTACAATGAGCAGTTCTTC. Amino acids: CSAKTLRSYNEQFF.

This sequence joins TRBV4-1 and TRBJ2-1; the match to TRBD1 covers 9 bases. The CDR3 has 17 amino acids. Losses at the gene ends were 0 bases for V and 3 bases for J; bases not matched to a gene: 6. Germline V gives CDR1 MGHRA, CDR2 YSYEKL. The CDR3 sequence is CASSQDLGTGIYNEQFF. The CDR3, as DNA: TGCGCCAGCAGCCAAGATTTAGGGACAGGGATCTACAATGAGCAGTTCTTC.

This clonotype was counted a few times. J is TRBJ2-5 and V is TRBV7-2, with D perhaps TRBD2 (6 bases). CDR3 length: 13 residues. Germline V gene lookup returns CDR1 SGHTA and CDR2 FQGNSA. The V and J ends lost 5 bases and 5 bases respectively, with 12 bases between them. CDR3 DNA sequence: TGTGCCAGCAGCCCCCGGGCGGGGGAGACCCAGTACTTC. Protein sequence: CASSPRAGETQYF.

This clonotype was seen only a few times. The chain has TRBV20-1 and TRBJ2-3; 10 bases map to TRBD2. Trimming removed 0 bases from V and 3 bases from J; junction bases left unmatched: 3. The CDR3 covers 15 residues. CDR1 and CDR2 from the germline V gene are DFQATT and SNEGSKA (reference sequence). The CDR3 loop reads CSARETSGQTDTQYF. CDR3 in DNA: TGCAGTGCTAGAGAGACTAGCGGGCAGACAGATACGCAGTATTTT.

The rearrangement links TRBV29-1 to TRBJ2-7; 7 bases map to TRBD1. The CDR3 loop spans 13 amino acids. Germline V gene sequence: CDR1 SQVTM, CDR2 ANQGSEA. J gave up 2 bases and V 4 bases, and 5 bases lay outside the gene matches. The CDR3 DNA reads TGCAGCGTTGCGGACAGGTCCGCCTACGAGCAGTACTTC. Protein sequence: CSVADRSAYEQYF.

This clonotype was seen repeatedly, ten times or more. The rearrangement links TRBV7-2 to TRBJ2-7; D is unclear. The germline V and J ends were trimmed by 3 bases and 2 bases, with 14 bases remaining between them. The germline CDR1 and CDR2 sequences are SGHTA and FQGNSA. CDR3 length: 15 residues. CDR3 nucleotides: TGTGCCAGCAGCTTCCACACGGCGGCGACCTACGAGCAGTACTTC. Its protein is CASSFHTAATYEQYF.

This clonotype was seen repeatedly, ten times or more. The rearrangement links TRBV29-1 to TRBJ2-1, with a weak D call TRBD1 (5 bases). Trimming removed 5 bases from V and 0 bases from J, with 14 bases in between. CDR1 SQVTM and CDR2 ANQGSEA come from the germline V gene. This CDR3 comprises 15 residues. CDR3 residues: CSVSGAVSSYNEQFF. Written as DNA, the CDR3 is TGCAGCGTTTCTGGGGCGGTTAGCTCCTACAATGAGCAGTTCTTC.

This clonotype was seen many times. The V and J genes are TRBV28 and TRBJ2-1; 7 nucleotides agree with TRBD2. The CDR3 runs 15 residues. Losses at the gene ends were 4 bases for V and 4 bases for J; bases not matched to a gene: 7. Germline V gives CDR1 MDHEN, CDR2 SYDVKM. The CDR3 nucleotides read TGTGCCAGCAGTTATCCGGGAGGCCCGTACAATGAGCAGTTCTTC. Its translation is CASSYPGGPYNEQFF.

This clonotype occurred many times. This chain links TRBV28 with TRBJ2-4, with a weak D call TRBD2 (5 bases). CDR1 is MDHEN, CDR2 SYDVKM, per germline. This CDR3 contains 16 residues. Trimming took 6 bases from V and 1 from J, leaving 16 bases between them. CDR3 DNA: TGTGCCAGCAGCGCCCCGGGCGGGTGGGCCAAAAACATTCAGTACTTC. This gives the protein CASSAPGGWAKNIQYF. The variable domain in full, with the rest retrieved from reference TRBV28 and TRBJ2-4, is DVKVTQSSRYLVKRTGEKVFLECVQDMDHENMFWYRQDPGLGLRLIYFSYDVKMKEKGDIPEGYSVSREKKERFSLILESASTNQTSMYLCASSAPGGWAKNIQYFGAGTRLSVL.

This clonotype has a count of ten or more. The CDR3 loop reads CASSFGSAYGYTF. The CDR3, as DNA: TGCGCCAGCAGCTTCGGGTCAGCCTATGGCTACACCTTC. V is TRBV5-1 and J is TRBJ1-2; D not resolved. Germline-derived CDR1 and CDR2 are SGHRS and YFSETQ. Trimming shortened V by 2 bases and J by 4 bases, and 9 bases separated the two germline ends. CDR3 length equals 13 residues.

The J gene is TRBJ1-1, the V gene TRBV14; maybe TRBD1 (6 bases). The V and J ends lost 2 bases and 8 bases respectively, with 12 bases between them. The CDR3 is made up of 13 amino acids. Germline CDR1 is SGHDN and CDR2 is FVKESK. CDR3 DNA: TGTGCCAGCAGCCAAACAACAGGGACCGAAGCTTTCTTT. Protein sequence: CASSQTTGTEAFF.

This clonotype was counted a few times. The rearrangement joins TRBV6-5 to TRBJ2-5; 8 bases are shared with TRBD1. Trimming at V came to 0 bases and at J to 5 bases, leaving 8 bases not matched to a gene. The CDR3 length is 16 residues. Germline CDR1 and CDR2: MNHEY and SVGAGI. The CDR3 sequence is CASSYSGQGIRETQYF. The CDR3 DNA sequence: TGTGCCAGCAGTTACTCTGGACAGGGAATTAGGGAGACCCAGTACTTC.

This sequence joins TRBV27 and TRBJ2-2; D is ambiguous. Germline CDR1 is MNHEY and CDR2 is SMNVEV (reference sequence). Trimming removed 0 bases from V and 10 bases from J, with 6 bases in between. There are 12 residues in the CDR3. The CDR3 reads CASSLSGVELFF. The DNA of the CDR3 is TGTGCCAGCAGTTTATCAGGAGTGGAGCTGTTTTTT.

This clonotype has more than one count but fewer than ten. The rearrangement uses TRBV6-1 and TRBJ2-1; 11 positions match TRBD2. V dropped 2 bases and J dropped 16; count of bases not matched to a gene: 16. The V gene's germline CDR1 is MNHNS and CDR2 SASEGT. The CDR3 consists of 16 residues. In nucleotides, the CDR3 is TGTGCCAGCAGTGAAAGCCTAGCGGGGGGAATGGATGAGAGTTTCTTC. Translating it yields CASSESLAGGMDESFF.